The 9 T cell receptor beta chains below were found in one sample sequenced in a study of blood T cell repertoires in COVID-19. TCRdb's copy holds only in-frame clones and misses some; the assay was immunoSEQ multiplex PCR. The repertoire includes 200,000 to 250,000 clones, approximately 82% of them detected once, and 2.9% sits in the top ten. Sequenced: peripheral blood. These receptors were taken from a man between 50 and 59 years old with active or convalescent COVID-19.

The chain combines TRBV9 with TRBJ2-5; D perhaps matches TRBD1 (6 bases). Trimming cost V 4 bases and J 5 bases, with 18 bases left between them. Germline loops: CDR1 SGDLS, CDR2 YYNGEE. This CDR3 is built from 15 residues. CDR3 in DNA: TGTGCCAGCAGCCCCCGGGCAGGGGCGAGGGAGACCCAGTACTTC. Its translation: CASSPRAGARETQYF.

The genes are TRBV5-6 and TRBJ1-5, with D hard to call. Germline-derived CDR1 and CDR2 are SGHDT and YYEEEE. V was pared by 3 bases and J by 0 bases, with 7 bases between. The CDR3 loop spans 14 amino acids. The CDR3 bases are TGTGCCAGCAGCTCAGGCTATAGCAATCAGCCCCAGCATTTT. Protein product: CASSSGYSNQPQHF.

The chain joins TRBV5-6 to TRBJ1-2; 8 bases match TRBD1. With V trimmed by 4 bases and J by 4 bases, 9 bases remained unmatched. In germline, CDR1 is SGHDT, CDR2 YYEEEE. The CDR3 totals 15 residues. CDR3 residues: CASSPTAGGGYGYTF. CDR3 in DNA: TGTGCCAGCAGCCCAACGGCAGGGGGCGGCTATGGCTACACCTTC. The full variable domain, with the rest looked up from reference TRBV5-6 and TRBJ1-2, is DAGVTQSPTHLIKTRGQQVTLRCSPKSGHDTVSWYQQALGQGPQFIFQYYEEEERQRGNFPDRFSGHQFPNYSSELNVNALLLGDSALYLCASSPTAGGGYGYTFGSGTRLTVV.

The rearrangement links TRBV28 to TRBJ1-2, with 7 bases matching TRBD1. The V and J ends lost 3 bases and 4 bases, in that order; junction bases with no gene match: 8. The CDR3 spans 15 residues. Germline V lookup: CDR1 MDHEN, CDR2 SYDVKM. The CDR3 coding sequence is TGTGCCAGCAGTTTCGCGGGACAGAGGGTCTATGGCTACACCTTC. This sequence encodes CASSFAGQRVYGYTF.

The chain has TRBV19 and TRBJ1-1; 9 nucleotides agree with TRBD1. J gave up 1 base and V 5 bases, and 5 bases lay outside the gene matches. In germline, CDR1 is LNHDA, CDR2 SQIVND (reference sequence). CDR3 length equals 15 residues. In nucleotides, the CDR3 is TGTGCCAGTAGTCCACAGGGGGCGCGGAACACTGAAGCTTTCTTT. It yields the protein CASSPQGARNTEAFF.

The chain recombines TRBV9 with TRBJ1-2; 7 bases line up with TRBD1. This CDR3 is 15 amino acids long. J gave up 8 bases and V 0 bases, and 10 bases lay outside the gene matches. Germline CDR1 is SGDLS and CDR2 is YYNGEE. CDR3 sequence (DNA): TGTGCCAGCAGCGTAGAACTTTGGGAACAGGGGGGCTACACCTTC. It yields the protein CASSVELWEQGGYTF.

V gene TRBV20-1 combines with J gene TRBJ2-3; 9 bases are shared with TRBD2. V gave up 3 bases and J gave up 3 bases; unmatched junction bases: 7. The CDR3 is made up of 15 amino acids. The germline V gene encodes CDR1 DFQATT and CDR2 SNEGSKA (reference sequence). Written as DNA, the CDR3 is TGCAGTGCTAGTAAGGGCGGGGGGGCAACAGATACGCAGTATTTT. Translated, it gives CSASKGGGATDTQYF.

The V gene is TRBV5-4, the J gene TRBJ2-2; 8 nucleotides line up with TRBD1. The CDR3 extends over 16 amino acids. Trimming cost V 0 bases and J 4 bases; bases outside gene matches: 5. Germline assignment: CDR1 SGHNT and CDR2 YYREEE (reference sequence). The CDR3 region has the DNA TGTGCCAGCAGCTTGGCCAGGGGGCTTCTCACCGGGGAGCTGTTTTTT. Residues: CASSLARGLLTGELFF.

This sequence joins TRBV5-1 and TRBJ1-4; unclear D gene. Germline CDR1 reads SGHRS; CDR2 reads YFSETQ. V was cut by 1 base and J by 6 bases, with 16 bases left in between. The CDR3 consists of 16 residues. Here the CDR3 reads CASSLRGDRVDEKLFF. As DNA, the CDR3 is TGCGCCAGCAGCTTGCGGGGAGACCGGGTGGATGAAAAACTGTTTTTT.